Here is one TCR beta chain with its context. What it recognizes is unknown. The method was immunoSEQ multiplex PCR; TCRdb's version includes in-frame clones alone and lacks a portion of them. This table has roughly 300,000 clones, about 90% appearing once. This entry comes from a study of cytomegalovirus exposure and HLA in healthy donors. The germline V and J ends were trimmed by 0 bases and 0 bases, with 7 bases remaining between them. The CDR3 has 15 amino acids. CDR1 SGHRS and CDR2 YFSETQ come from the germline V gene. Study outcomes and limitations: Cytomegalovirus association was assigned to about 150 TCR beta chains.

The chain combines TRBV5-1 with TRBJ1-3, with unresolved D. Material for sequencing was PBMCs. The receptor's source is a woman in her twenties or thirties in good health and CMV-seropositive. CDR3 DNA sequence: TGCGCCAGCAGCTTGGGGATCGTCTCTGGAAACACCATATATTTT. Protein product: CASSLGIVSGNTIYF.